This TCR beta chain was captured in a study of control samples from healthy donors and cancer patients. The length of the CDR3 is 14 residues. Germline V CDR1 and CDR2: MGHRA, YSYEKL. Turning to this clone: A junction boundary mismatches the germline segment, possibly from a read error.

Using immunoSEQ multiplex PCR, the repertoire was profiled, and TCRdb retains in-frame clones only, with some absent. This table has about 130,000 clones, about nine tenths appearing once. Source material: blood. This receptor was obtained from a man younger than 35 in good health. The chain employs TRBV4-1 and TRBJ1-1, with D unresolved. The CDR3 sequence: CASSQDPAPVEPFF. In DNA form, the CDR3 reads TGCGCCAGCAGCCAAGACCCGGCTCCCGTTGAACCTTTCTTT.